What follows is one TCR beta chain and its context. Its antigen is unknown. This sample was taken from a study of blood T cells in healthy people across ages. Overall study results and limits: It was held that diversity estimates obtained from one million T cells represented underestimates. TCR beta diversity per million T cells fell roughly linearly with age.

The authors ran a second PCR of roughly 7 to 11 cycles using a sample-barcoded 5' primer and a J-beta primer mix. MiXCR was run by TCRdb on the 5' RACE reads, yielding one entry per CDR3 protein. The sample contains about 670,000 distinct CDR3 sequences, roughly half of which appear only once. V was trimmed by 1 base and J by 1 base, leaving 17 bases between them. Germline V gene lookup returns CDR1 MGHDK and CDR2 SYGVNS. This CDR3 region has 17 residues. The V and J genes are TRBV25-1 and TRBJ2-7; a weak D match, TRBD2 (7 bases). Material: blood. The TCR sequence derives from a woman older than 75 in good health. The CDR3: CASSESMRGGASYEQYF. The CDR3 DNA reads as TGTGCCAGCAGTGAATCAATGAGAGGGGGGGCGTCCTACGAGCAGTACTTC.